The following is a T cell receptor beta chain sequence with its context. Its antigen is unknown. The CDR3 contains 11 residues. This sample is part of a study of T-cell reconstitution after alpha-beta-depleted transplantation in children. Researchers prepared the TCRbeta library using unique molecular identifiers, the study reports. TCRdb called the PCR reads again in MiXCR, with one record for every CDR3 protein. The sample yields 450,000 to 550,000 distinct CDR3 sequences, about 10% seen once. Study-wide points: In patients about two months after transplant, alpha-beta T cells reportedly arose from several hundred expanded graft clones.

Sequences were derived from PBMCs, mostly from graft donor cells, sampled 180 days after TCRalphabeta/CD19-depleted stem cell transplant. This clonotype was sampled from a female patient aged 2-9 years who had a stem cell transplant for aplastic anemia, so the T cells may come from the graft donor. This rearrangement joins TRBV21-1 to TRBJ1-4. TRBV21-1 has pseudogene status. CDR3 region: CASSGNEKLFF. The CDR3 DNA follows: TGTGCCAGCAGCGGAAATGAAAAACTGTTTTTT.